This T cell receptor beta chain was found in a study of identical twins. TCRdb reprocessed the 5' RACE reads with MiXCR, giving one entry per CDR3 protein. The data show about 470,000 distinct CDR3 sequences, around 24% seen once. In addition, the sample was reused for a study of T cells expressing NK-cell markers. Per that paper: Cells sorted as CD3+CD56+NKG2C+, CD3+CD56+NKG2C- and CD3+CD56-NKG2C+ T cells supplied the TCR beta repertoires. In several experiments, an anti-gamma-delta TCR antibody restricted sorting to alpha-beta TCR T cells. HCMV specificity of the expanded NKG2C+ T cell clones stayed unclear.

The sequencing sample was made of CD4+ T cells sorted from blood. This sequence originates from a woman between 18 and 30 years old in good health.

The CDR3 reads CASSARLAGTYNEQFF. CDR3 bases: TGTGCCAGCAGCGCTCGACTAGCGGGAACATACAATGAGCAGTTCTTC. This rearrangement joins TRBV7-8 to TRBJ2-1; 11 bases are shared with TRBD2. This CDR3 is built from 16 residues. Germline V CDR1 and CDR2: SGHVS, FQNEAQ. V lost 5 bases and J lost 4; bases outside the gene matches: 7.